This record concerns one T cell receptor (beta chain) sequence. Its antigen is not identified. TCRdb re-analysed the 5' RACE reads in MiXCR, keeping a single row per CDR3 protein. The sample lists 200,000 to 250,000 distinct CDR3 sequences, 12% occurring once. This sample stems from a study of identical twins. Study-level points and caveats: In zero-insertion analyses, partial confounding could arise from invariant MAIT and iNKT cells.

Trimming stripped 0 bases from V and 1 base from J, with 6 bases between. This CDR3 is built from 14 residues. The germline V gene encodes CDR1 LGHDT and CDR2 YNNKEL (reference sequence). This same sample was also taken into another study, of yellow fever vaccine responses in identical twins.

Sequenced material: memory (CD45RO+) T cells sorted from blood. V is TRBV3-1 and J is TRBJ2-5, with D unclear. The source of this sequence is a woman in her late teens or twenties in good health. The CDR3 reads CASSQDPTQETQYF. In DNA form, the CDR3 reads TGTGCCAGCAGCCAAGACCCGACCCAAGAGACCCAGTACTTC.